Listed below are T cell receptor beta chains from one sample, sequenced in a study of blood T cells in healthy people across ages. TCRdb passed the 5' RACE reads through MiXCR, listing each CDR3 protein once. This repertoire shows about 760,000 distinct CDR3 sequences, roughly 56% found once; its top ten account for around a quarter. The sequenced sample consisted of blood. All receptors come from a man between 40 and 49 years old in good health. CDR3s include the opening cysteine and the closing phenylalanine or tryptophan. Each record gives: D gene, V gene, J gene, clone size, CDR3 protein, CDR3 DNA. A D gene is named only where the DNA matches it firmly. For some rows the clone size is stated as once, few or many, or as a class when expanded; others skip it.

D gene: TRBD1; V gene: TRBV6-4; J gene: TRBJ2-1; clone size: NA; CDR3 protein: CASSDSPGGLGYEQFF; CDR3 DNA: TGTGCCAGCAGTGACTCCCCAGGGGGCCTGGGCTATGAGCAGTTCTTC
D gene: TRBD2; V gene: TRBV29-1; J gene: TRBJ2-5; clone size: NA; CDR3 protein: CSVDGSGMTNEQYF; CDR3 DNA: TGCAGCGTTGATGGTAGCGGGATGACCAATGAGCAGTACTTC
D gene: NA; V gene: TRBV5-6; J gene: TRBJ2-3; clone size: NA; CDR3 protein: CASSLSPQGLTDTQYF; CDR3 DNA: TGTGCCAGCAGCTTATCCCCCCAGGGACTCACAGATACGCAGTATTTT
D gene: TRBD2; V gene: TRBV7-2; J gene: TRBJ2-1; clone size: NA; CDR3 protein: CASSLGVAGGRNEQFF; CDR3 DNA: TGTGCCAGCAGCTTAGGTGTAGCGGGGGGCCGCAATGAGCAGTTCTTC
D gene: NA; V gene: TRBV27; J gene: TRBJ1-2; clone size: few; CDR3 protein: CASSWHRREAGYTF; CDR3 DNA: TGTGCCAGCAGTTGGCACAGGAGGGAGGCAGGCTACACCTTC
D gene: NA; V gene: TRBV20-1; J gene: TRBJ2-7; clone size: few; CDR3 protein: CSAPWGTTYEQYF; CDR3 DNA: TGCAGTGCCCCATGGGGCACCACCTACGAGCAGTACTTC
D gene: TRBD1; V gene: TRBV30; J gene: TRBJ1-1; clone size: once; CDR3 protein: CAWSQPGQGKNTEAFF; CDR3 DNA: TGTGCCTGGAGTCAGCCGGGACAGGGGAAAAACACTGAAGCTTTCTTT
D gene: NA; V gene: TRBV7-3; J gene: TRBJ2-3; clone size: once; CDR3 protein: CASSSTLSSGDTQYF; CDR3 DNA: TGTGCCAGCAGCTCGACCTTAAGTAGCGGAGATACGCAGTATTTT
D gene: NA; V gene: TRBV5-4; J gene: TRBJ2-1; clone size: once; CDR3 protein: CASSLDASVSYNEQFF; CDR3 DNA: TGTGCCAGCAGCTTGGATGCTAGCGTATCCTACAATGAGCAGTTCTTC
D gene: TRBD1; V gene: TRBV7-2; J gene: TRBJ2-1; clone size: NA; CDR3 protein: CASTPTGTGYNEQFF; CDR3 DNA: TGTGCCAGCACACCAACCGGGACAGGTTACAATGAGCAGTTCTTC